Each of the 16 T cell receptor beta chains below was sequenced from the same sample in a study of cytomegalovirus exposure and HLA in healthy donors. In the PCR, 60 Vbeta and 13 Jbeta primers were used. Repertoires were generated with immunoSEQ multiplex PCR, while TCRdb's copy carries only in-frame clones and drops some. The sample holds 170,000 or so clones, about three quarters seen once. The sample taken for sequencing was PBMCs. Receptors were obtained from a woman aged 25 to 39 in good health and CMV-seronegative.

The chain links TRBV28 to TRBJ2-7; TRBD2 matches 9 bases. The CDR3 spans 15 residues. CDR1 is MDHEN, CDR2 SYDVKM, per germline. Unmatched junction bases numbered 3, after V lost 0 bases and J lost 3 bases. The CDR3 sequence: CASSLWASGDYEQYF. The CDR3 region has the DNA TGTGCCAGCAGTTTATGGGCTAGCGGGGACTACGAGCAGTACTTC.

This clone has a single count. V is TRBV2 and J is TRBJ2-3; weak D call: TRBD2 (6 bases). Germline CDR1 SNHLY, CDR2 FYNNEI. Trimming cost V 5 bases and J 6 bases, with 9 bases left between them. CDR3 length: 12 amino acids. The CDR3 region is CASSRLGDTQYF. CDR3 DNA: TGTGCCAGCAGTCGACTAGGGGATACGCAGTATTTT.

The rearrangement links TRBV6-6 to TRBJ1-6; 12 nucleotides agree with TRBD1. The trim removed 4 bases at V and 5 bases at J, leaving 3 bases unmatched. CDR3 length: 16 residues. Germline assignment: CDR1 MNHNY and CDR2 SVGAGI (reference sequence). CDR3 residues: CASSSGTGGHNSPLHF. The CDR3 DNA is TGTGCCAGCAGTTCCGGGACAGGGGGCCATAATTCACCCCTCCACTTT.

The chain combines TRBV7-9 with TRBJ1-1; 7 bases map to TRBD1. CDR1 and CDR2 (germline): SEHNR, FQNEAQ (reference sequence). Germline trimming cut 0 bases from V and 4 bases from J; bases unmatched to any gene: 2. CDR3 size: 14 residues. CDR3 sequence: CASSLAGTVTEAFF. CDR3 nucleotide sequence: TGTGCCAGCAGCTTAGCCGGGACAGTCACTGAAGCTTTCTTT. The whole variable domain, remainder taken from reference TRBV7-9 and TRBJ1-1, is DTGVSQNPRHKITKRGQNVTFRCDPISEHNRLYWYRQTLGQGPEFLTYFQNEAQLEKSRLLSDRFSAERPKGSFSTLEIQRTEQGDSAMYLCASSLAGTVTEAFFGQGTRLTVV.

Worth noting for this clone: Other nucleotide sequences from this sample produce the same CDR3. The CDR3 loop reads CASSATGANYGYTF. CDR3 coding DNA: TGTGCCAGCAGCGCGACAGGGGCTAACTATGGCTACACCTTC. The V gene is TRBV9, the J gene TRBJ1-2; TRBD1 agrees at 8 bases. Per the germline V gene, CDR1 is SGDLS and CDR2 is YYNGEE. The CDR3 has 14 residues. V was pared by 3 bases and J by 0 bases, with 1 base of the junction left unmatched.

The genes are TRBV9 and TRBJ2-7; 10 bases match TRBD1. CDR1 is SGDLS, CDR2 YYNGEE, per germline. This CDR3 has 16 amino acids. The J segment lost 4 bases and the V segment lost 0 bases, leaving 7 bases of the junction unmatched. The CDR3 region has the DNA TGTGCCAGCAGCGTAGGTTCCGGGACAGGGGAATACGAGCAGTACTTC. Protein product: CASSVGSGTGEYEQYF.

The chain employs TRBV7-2 and TRBJ2-5; 10 nucleotides match TRBD2. Per the germline V gene, CDR1 is SGHTA and CDR2 is FQGNSA. The V and J ends lost 0 bases and 7 bases, in that order; junction bases with no gene match: 8. The CDR3 runs 16 residues. The CDR3 loop is CASSLASSSGGGTQYF. The CDR3 DNA follows: TGTGCCAGCAGCTTAGCCAGCTCTAGCGGGGGAGGGACCCAGTACTTC.

The chain joins TRBV5-1 to TRBJ2-5; TRBD2 aligns across 7 bases. The germline CDR1 and CDR2 sequences are SGHRS and YFSETQ. The V and J ends lost 4 bases and 5 bases, in that order; junction bases with no gene match: 14. The CDR3 extends over 16 amino acids. CDR3 region: CASSRTGLGSVETQYF. CDR3 in DNA: TGCGCCAGCAGCCGAACCGGACTAGGGTCGGTGGAGACCCAGTACTTC.

The chain joins TRBV9 to TRBJ2-7; 9 positions match TRBD1. Trimming took 3 bases from V and 5 from J; bases not matched to a gene: 9. Germline V gene data show CDR1 as SGDLS and CDR2 as YYNGEE. This CDR3 has 15 amino acids. CDR3 protein: CASSASGTGMDEQYF. The CDR3 DNA follows: TGTGCCAGCAGCGCCTCCGGGACAGGGATGGACGAGCAGTACTTC.

A few counts support this clone. This chain connects TRBV5-8 to TRBJ2-1; D unclear. Trimming cost V 4 bases and J 5 bases, with 16 bases left between them. Germline CDR1 is SGHTS and CDR2 is YDEGEE. The CDR3 has 15 amino acids. Written as DNA, the CDR3 is TGTGCCAGCAGCCCATACCCTCCTCGGGACAATGAGCAGTTCTTC. This encodes CASSPYPPRDNEQFF.

This chain links TRBV28 with TRBJ2-7; D might be TRBD1 (6 bases). Germline-derived CDR1 and CDR2 are MDHEN and SYDVKM. The CDR3 totals 13 residues. The V gene lost 4 bases and the J gene lost 2 bases, with 9 bases spanning the gap. DNA for the CDR3: TGTGCCAGCAGTTCCGGGACAACCTACGAGCAGTACTTC. It specifies CASSSGTTYEQYF.

This clone was counted a single time. This chain links TRBV30 with TRBJ2-7, with D possibly TRBD1 on 6 matching bases. CDR3 length: 14 residues. Germline CDR1 and CDR2: GTSNPN and SVGIG (reference sequence). Between the trimmed V and J ends, which lost 3 bases and 3 bases, there was a span of 15 bases. The CDR3 DNA reads as TGTGCCTGGAGATCCGTGAACAGGGACTACGAGCAGTACTTC. Amino acids: CAWRSVNRDYEQYF.

Regarding this clone: Other DNA sequences from this sample encode an identical CDR3 as well. This sequence joins TRBV9 and TRBJ1-6; 8 bases fit TRBD1. The length of the CDR3 is 14 residues. Germline V gene lookup returns CDR1 SGDLS and CDR2 YYNGEE. With 0 bases clipped from V and 8 bases from J, the junction kept 1 base outside the gene matches. The CDR3: CASSVEQGDSPLHF. DNA of the CDR3: TGTGCCAGCAGCGTAGAACAGGGGGATTCACCCCTCCACTTT.

The chain joins TRBV5-1 to TRBJ2-2; 8 nucleotides align to TRBD2. Per the germline V gene, CDR1 is SGHRS and CDR2 is YFSETQ. This CDR3 is 14 amino acids long. The V and J ends lost 7 bases and 0 bases, in that order; junction bases with no gene match: 2. CDR3 nucleotide sequence: TGCGCCAGCTCTAGCGGGCCGAACACCGGGGAGCTGTTTTTT. Protein: CASSSGPNTGELFF.

This rearrangement joins TRBV2 to TRBJ2-3; 7 positions agree with TRBD2. With 5 bases clipped from V and 6 bases from J, the junction kept 5 bases outside the gene matches. CDR1 is SNHLY and CDR2 is FYNNEI in the germline V gene. The CDR3 length is 13 residues. The CDR3 DNA is TGTGCCAGCAGTAAATACGGGAGGGATACGCAGTATTTT. It is translated as CASSKYGRDTQYF.

The chain couples TRBV7-8 to TRBJ1-5; tentative D call: TRBD1 (5 bases). CDR1 and CDR2 from the germline V gene are SGHVS and FQNEAQ. This CDR3 has 15 amino acids. The V gene lost 5 bases and the J gene lost 7 bases, with 18 bases spanning the gap. CDR3 in amino acids: CASSPLGGLRQPQHF. CDR3 DNA sequence: TGTGCCAGCAGCCCCCTGGGGGGGTTAAGGCAGCCCCAGCATTTT.